This T cell receptor beta chain stems from a study of siplizumab effects on memory and regulatory T cells. General study points: There appeared to be greater diversity in naive T cells than in memory cells, and naive T cells seemed major contributors to the alloresponse. Among alloreactive clones, only a minor fraction mapped to unstimulated subsets.

Clones were sequenced by immunoSEQ multiplex PCR, and TCRdb holds only the in-frame ones, with some missing. The sample records 100,000 or so clones, more than 85% being singletons. A remark on this clone: Its target is unknown.

Germline V lookup: CDR1 MRHNA, CDR2 SNTAGT. V was clipped by 0 bases and J by 6 bases; unmatched bases: 7. The length of the CDR3 is 16 residues. The chain carries TRBV6-4 and TRBJ1-1; 10 bases fit TRBD1. What was sequenced was CD4+ T cells sorted from blood. This receptor was identified in a human donor in good health. The CDR3 protein is CASSDSLGTGVAEAFF. In nucleotides, the CDR3 is TGTGCCAGCAGTGACTCATTGGGGACAGGGGTCGCTGAAGCTTTCTTT.